This T cell receptor (beta chain) is drawn from a study of blood T cell repertoires in COVID-19. Study in general: Donors in the United States, Italy and Spain gave samples during acute or convalescent COVID-19. Nucleic acid was either cDNA or gDNA, and it came from T cells, B-cell-depleted T cells, or PBMCs.

Trimming took off 3 bases at V and 6 bases at J, with 13 bases between the two ends. CDR1 and CDR2 (germline): SGDLS, YYNGEE. The CDR3 is 15 amino acids. Original methodology: Nucleated cell number was recorded as an estimate derived from reference gene primer amplification. Using immunoSEQ multiplex PCR, the repertoire was profiled, and TCRdb retains in-frame clones only, with some absent. V and J calls and clone size follow that table, whereas D and trimming were derived from the DNA. The table lists about 98,000 clones, approximately 80% of them singletons. The receptor comes from a human donor in a cohort sampled during active COVID-19. The sample was peripheral blood. The chain employs TRBV9 and TRBJ1-6; a possible D gene is TRBD1 (6 bases). The CDR3 protein is CASSGPGQGNSPLHF. CDR3 nucleotide sequence: TGTGCCAGCAGCGGACCGGGACAAGGTAATTCACCCCTCCACTTT.